The present entry profiles one T cell receptor beta chain with its context. Cells defined as naive were viable CD3+CD4+ or CD3+CD8+ and CCR7+CD45RA+CD45RO-CD95-CD27+CD28+. The sample originates from a study of T cells after posttransplantation cyclophosphamide. Using immunoSEQ multiplex PCR, the repertoire was profiled, and TCRdb retains in-frame clones only, with some absent. Of more than 30,000 clones listed, just over 90% were seen once; the top ten hold around 0.26%. This TCR came from a woman aged 55-75 years in good health, CMV-negative, and a related stem cell transplant donor. Sequencing used naive CD4+ T cells sorted from PBMCs.

The CDR3 bases are TGCGCCAGCAGCTTGGACGGGAACTATGGCTACACCTTC. It yields the protein CASSLDGNYGYTF. The gene calls are TRBV5-1 and TRBJ1-2; D remains unclear. V was pared by 0 bases and J by 2 bases, with 5 bases between. Per the germline V gene, CDR1 is SGHRS and CDR2 is YFSETQ. The CDR3 contains 13 residues.